Only a few counts were recorded for the clone carrying this T cell receptor (beta chain). Cohorts were based on clinical histories the participants reported. Trimming removed 1 base from V and 4 bases from J, with 14 bases in between. From germline, CDR1 is MNHNS and CDR2 SASEGT. The CDR3 runs 17 residues. This sample stems from a study of blood T cell repertoires in COVID-19. In the study overall: COVID-19 samples collected from the United States, Italy and Spain covered acute and convalescent phases.

Method: immunoSEQ multiplex PCR; TCRdb's copy keeps in-frame clones and lacks some. The sample lists 250,000 to 300,000 clones, 75% to 90% occurring once. The J gene is TRBJ2-6, the V gene TRBV6-1; a weak D match, TRBD2 (5 bases). Sequenced: PBMCs or T cells enriched from blood (not recorded which). The TCR comes from a man between 35 and 55 years old who had recovered from COVID-19. This chain's CDR3 is CASSEERTAAGANVLTF. The CDR3 nucleotides are TGTGCCAGCAGTGAAGAAAGAACAGCGGCAGGGGCCAACGTCCTGACTTTC.